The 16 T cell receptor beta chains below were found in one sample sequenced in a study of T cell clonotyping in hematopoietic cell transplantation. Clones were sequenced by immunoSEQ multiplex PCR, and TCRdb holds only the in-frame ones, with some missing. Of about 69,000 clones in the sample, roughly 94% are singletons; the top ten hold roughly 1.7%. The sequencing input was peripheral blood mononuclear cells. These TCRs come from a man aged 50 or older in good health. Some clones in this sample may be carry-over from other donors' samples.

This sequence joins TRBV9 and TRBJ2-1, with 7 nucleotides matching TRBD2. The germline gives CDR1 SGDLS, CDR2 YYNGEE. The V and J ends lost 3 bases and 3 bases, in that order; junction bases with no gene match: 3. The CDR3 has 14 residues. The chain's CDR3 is CASSGGDYYNEQFF. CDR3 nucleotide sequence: TGTGCCAGCAGCGGAGGGGACTACTACAATGAGCAGTTCTTC.

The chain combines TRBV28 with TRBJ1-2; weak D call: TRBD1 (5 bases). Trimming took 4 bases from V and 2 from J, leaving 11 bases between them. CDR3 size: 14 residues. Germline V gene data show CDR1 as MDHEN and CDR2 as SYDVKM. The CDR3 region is CASSSGGENYGYTF. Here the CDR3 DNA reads TGTGCCAGCAGTTCCGGAGGGGAGAACTATGGCTACACCTTC.

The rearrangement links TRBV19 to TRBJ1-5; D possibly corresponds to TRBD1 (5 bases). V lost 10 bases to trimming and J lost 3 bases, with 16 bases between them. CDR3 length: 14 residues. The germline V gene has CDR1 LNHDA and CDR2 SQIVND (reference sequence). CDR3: CATKIAGNNQPQHF. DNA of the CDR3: TGTGCCACCAAAATTGCAGGGAACAATCAGCCCCAGCATTTT. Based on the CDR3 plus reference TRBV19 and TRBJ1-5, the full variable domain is DGGITQSPKYLFRKEGQNVTLSCEQNLNHDAMYWYRQDPGQGLRLIYYSQIVNDFQKGDIAEGYSVSREKKESFPLTVTSAQKNPTAFYLCATKIAGNNQPQHFGDGTRLSIL.

This CDR3 reads CASSTLAGGRTGELFF. The CDR3 coding sequence is TGTGCCAGCAGCACACTAGCGGGGGGGCGTACCGGGGAGCTGTTTTTT. The rearrangement links TRBV9 to TRBJ2-2; TRBD2 matches 13 bases. This CDR3 is 16 amino acids long. Germline assignment: CDR1 SGDLS and CDR2 YYNGEE. V was pared by 4 bases and J by 5 bases, with 5 bases of the junction left unmatched.

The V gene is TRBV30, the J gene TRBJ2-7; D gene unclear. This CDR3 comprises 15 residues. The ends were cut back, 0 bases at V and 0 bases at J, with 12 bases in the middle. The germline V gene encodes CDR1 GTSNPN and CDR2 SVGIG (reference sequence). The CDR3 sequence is CAWSVLHDVSYEQYF. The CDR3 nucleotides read TGTGCCTGGAGTGTACTGCACGACGTCTCCTACGAGCAGTACTTC.

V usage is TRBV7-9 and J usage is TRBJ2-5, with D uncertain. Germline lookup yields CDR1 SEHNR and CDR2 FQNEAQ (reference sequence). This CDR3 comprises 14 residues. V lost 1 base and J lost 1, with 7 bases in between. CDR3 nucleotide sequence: TGTGCCAGCAGCTTAGTCCAGAGCCAAGAGACCCAGTACTTC. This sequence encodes CASSLVQSQETQYF.

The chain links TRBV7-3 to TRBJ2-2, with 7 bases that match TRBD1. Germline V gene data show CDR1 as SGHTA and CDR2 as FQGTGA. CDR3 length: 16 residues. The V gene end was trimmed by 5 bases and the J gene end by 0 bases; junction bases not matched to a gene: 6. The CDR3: CASSPGQRSNTGELFF. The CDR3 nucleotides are TGTGCCAGCAGCCCGGGACAGCGCTCGAACACCGGGGAGCTGTTTTTT.

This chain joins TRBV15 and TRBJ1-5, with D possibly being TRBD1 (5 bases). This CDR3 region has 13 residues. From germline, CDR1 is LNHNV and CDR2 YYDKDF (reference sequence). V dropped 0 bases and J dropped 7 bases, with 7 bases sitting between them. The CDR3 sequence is CATSRDGDQPQHF. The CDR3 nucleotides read TGTGCCACCAGCAGAGATGGGGACCAGCCCCAGCATTTT.

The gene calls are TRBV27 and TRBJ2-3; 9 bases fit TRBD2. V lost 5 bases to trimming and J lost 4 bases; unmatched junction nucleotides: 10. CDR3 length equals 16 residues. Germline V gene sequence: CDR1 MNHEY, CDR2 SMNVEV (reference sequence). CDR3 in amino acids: CASSPLAGVDADTQYF. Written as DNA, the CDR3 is TGTGCCAGCAGTCCTTTAGCGGGAGTGGATGCAGATACGCAGTATTTT.

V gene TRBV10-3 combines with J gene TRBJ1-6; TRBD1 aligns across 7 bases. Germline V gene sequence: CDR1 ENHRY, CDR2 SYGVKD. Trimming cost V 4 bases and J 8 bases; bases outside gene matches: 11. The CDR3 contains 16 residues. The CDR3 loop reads CAISGGGRQGHSPLHF. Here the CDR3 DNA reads TGTGCCATCAGTGGTGGAGGGCGACAGGGACATTCACCCCTCCACTTT.

The CDR3 region has the DNA TGTGCCAGCGGCCAAGCGGGACAGGACAACTATGGCTACACCTTC. Protein product: CASGQAGQDNYGYTF. The J gene is TRBJ1-2, the V gene TRBV6-5; 8 bases fit TRBD1. J gave up 2 bases and V 8 bases, and 10 bases lay outside the gene matches. The germline V gene encodes CDR1 MNHEY and CDR2 SVGAGI. The length of the CDR3 is 15 residues.

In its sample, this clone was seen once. Here the CDR3 reads CASSQDGQGNQPQHF. DNA for the CDR3: TGCGCCAGCAGCCAAGATGGTCAGGGCAATCAGCCCCAGCATTTT. The V call is TRBV4-3, the J call TRBJ1-5, with unresolved D. The germline V gene encodes CDR1 LGHNA and CDR2 YSLEER. Trimming stripped 0 bases from V and 2 bases from J, with 8 bases between. The CDR3 is made up of 15 amino acids.

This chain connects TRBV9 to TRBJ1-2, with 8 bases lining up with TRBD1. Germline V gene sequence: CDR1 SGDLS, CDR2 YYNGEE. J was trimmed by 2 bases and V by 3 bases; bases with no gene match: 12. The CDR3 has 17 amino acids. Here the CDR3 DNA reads TGTGCCAGCAGCGAGAGTTACCGGGACAGGATAAACTATGGCTACACCTTC. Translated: CASSESYRDRINYGYTF.

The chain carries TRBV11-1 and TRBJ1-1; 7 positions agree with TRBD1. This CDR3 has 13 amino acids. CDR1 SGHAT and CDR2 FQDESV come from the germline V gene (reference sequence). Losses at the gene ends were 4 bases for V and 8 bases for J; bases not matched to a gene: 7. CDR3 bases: TGTGCCAGCAGCTATGGACAGGCCTCCGAAGCTTTCTTT. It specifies CASSYGQASEAFF.

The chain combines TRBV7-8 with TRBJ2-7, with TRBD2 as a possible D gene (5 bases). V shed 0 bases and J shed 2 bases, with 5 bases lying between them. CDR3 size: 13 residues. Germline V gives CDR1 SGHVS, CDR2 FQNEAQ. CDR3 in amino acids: CASSLARAYEQYF. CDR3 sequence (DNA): TGTGCCAGCAGCTTAGCGAGGGCCTACGAGCAGTACTTC.

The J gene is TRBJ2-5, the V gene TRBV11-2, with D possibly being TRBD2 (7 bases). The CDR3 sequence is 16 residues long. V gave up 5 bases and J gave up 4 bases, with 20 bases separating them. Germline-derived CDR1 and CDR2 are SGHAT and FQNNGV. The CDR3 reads CASSPGALPGGETQYF. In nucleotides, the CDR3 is TGTGCCAGCAGCCCAGGGGCCCTACCGGGGGGAGAGACCCAGTACTTC.